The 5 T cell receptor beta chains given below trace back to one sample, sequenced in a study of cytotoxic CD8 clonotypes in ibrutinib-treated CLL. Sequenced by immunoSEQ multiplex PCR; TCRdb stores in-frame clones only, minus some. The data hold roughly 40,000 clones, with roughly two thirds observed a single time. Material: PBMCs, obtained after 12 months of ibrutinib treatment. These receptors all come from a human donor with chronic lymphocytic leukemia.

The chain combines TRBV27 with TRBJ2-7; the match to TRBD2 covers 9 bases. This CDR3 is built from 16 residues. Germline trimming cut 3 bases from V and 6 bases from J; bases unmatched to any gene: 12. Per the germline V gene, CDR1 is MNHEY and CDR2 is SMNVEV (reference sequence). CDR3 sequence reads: CASSLSSWRGGTEQYF. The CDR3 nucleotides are TGTGCCAGCAGTTTGTCTTCTTGGCGGGGGGGGACCGAGCAGTACTTC.

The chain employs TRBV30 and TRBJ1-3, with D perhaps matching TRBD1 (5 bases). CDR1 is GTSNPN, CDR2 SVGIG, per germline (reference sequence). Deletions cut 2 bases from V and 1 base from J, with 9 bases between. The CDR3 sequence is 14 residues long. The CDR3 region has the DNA TGTGCCTGGAGTTCCCCAGGGTCTGGAAACACCATATATTTT. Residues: CAWSSPGSGNTIYF.

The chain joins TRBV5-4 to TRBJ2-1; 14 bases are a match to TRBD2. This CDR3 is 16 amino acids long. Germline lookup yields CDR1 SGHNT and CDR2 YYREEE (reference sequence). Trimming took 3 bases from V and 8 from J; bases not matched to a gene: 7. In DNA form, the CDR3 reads TGTGCCAGCAGCTCCGGACTAGCGGGAGGATTCGATGAGCAGTTCTTC. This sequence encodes CASSSGLAGGFDEQFF. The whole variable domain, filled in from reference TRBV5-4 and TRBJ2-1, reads ETGVTQSPTHLIKTRGQQVTLRCSSQSGHNTVSWYQQALGQGPQFIFQYYREEENGRGNFPPRFSGLQFPNYSSELNVNALELDDSALYLCASSSGLAGGFDEQFFGPGTRLTVL.

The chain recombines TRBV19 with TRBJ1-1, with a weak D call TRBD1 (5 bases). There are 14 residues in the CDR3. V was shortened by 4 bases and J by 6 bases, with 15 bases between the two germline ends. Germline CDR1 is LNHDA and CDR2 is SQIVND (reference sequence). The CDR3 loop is CASSTGTSGSEAFF. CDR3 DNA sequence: TGTGCCAGTAGTACTGGGACGAGCGGGTCTGAAGCTTTCTTT.

The CDR3 region has the DNA TGTGCCAGCAGCTTAGATCTAGCGATTCCCTACAATGAGCAGTTCTTC. This codes for CASSLDLAIPYNEQFF. The gene calls are TRBV11-2 and TRBJ2-1; maybe TRBD2 (6 bases). Trimming cost V 0 bases and J 2 bases, with 11 bases left between them. The CDR3 covers 16 residues. CDR1 is SGHAT, CDR2 FQNNGV, per germline.